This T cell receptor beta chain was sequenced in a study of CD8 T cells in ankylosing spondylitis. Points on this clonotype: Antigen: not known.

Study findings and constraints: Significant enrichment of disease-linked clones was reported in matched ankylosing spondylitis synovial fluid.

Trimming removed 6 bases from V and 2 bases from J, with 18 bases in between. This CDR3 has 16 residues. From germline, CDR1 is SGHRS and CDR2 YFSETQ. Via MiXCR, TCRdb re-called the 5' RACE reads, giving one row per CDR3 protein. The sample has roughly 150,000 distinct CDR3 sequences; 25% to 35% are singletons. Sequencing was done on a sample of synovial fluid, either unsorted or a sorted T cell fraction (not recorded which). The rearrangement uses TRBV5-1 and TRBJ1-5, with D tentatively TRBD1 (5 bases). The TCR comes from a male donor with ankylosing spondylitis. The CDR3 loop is CASKPSAGEGNQPQHF. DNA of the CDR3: TGCGCCAGCAAGCCCTCGGCGGGGGAAGGCAATCAGCCCCAGCATTTT.